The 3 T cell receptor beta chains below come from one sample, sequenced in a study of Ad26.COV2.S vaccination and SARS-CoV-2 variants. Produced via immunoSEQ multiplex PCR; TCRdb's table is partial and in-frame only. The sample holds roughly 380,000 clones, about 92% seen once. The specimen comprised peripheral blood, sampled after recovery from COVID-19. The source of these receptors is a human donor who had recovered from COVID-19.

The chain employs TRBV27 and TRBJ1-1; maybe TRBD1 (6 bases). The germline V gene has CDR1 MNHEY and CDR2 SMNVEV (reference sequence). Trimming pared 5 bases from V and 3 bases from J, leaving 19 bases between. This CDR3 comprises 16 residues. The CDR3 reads CASSKLPRGRYTEAFF. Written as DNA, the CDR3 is TGTGCCAGCAGTAAACTACCGAGGGGGAGGTACACTGAAGCTTTCTTT.

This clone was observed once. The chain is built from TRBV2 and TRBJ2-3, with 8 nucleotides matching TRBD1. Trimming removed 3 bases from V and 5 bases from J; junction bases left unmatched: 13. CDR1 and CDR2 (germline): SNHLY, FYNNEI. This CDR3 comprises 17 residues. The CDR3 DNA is TGTGCCAGCAGTGATGGGAGACGGGACAGGCGACTAGATACGCAGTATTTT. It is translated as CASSDGRRDRRLDTQYF. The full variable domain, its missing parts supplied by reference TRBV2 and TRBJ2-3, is EPEVTQTPSHQVTQMGQEVILRCVPISNHLYFYWYRQILGQKVEFLVSFYNNEISEKSEIFDDQFSVERPDGSNFTLKIRSTKLEDSAMYFCASSDGRRDRRLDTQYFGPGTRLTVL.

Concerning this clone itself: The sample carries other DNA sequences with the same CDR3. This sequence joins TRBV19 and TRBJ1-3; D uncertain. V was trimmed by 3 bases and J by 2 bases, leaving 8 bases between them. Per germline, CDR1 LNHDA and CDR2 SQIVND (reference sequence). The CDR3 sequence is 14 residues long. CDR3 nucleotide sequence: TGTGCCAGTAGTATGGGTGGCCCTGGAAACACCATATATTTT. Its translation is CASSMGGPGNTIYF.